This T cell receptor (beta chain) was documented in a study of pediatric ulcerative colitis. The overall study: Disease was pancolitis in 7 or 8 and left-sided in two, histology-confirmed.

Profiling relied on immunoSEQ multiplex PCR, and the TCRdb table lists in-frame clones only, not all of them. The sample carries some 37,000 clones, 60% to 75% recorded once. Findings and caveats of the study: Two patients' blood samples yielded substantially fewer templates. Blood-rectal clonal overlap within each person was significantly higher in ulcerative colitis patients than controls.

Rectal tissue came from one to two pinch biopsies taken at colonoscopy. Points on this clone: The antigen remains unidentified.

The CDR3 spans 14 residues. Looked up from germline, CDR1 is MDHEN and CDR2 is SYDVKM. V was trimmed by 6 bases and J by 9 bases, leaving 15 bases between them. This TCR was sampled from a boy aged 10-17 years with moderate ulcerative colitis. The V call is TRBV28, the J call TRBJ1-6; weak D call: TRBD1 (6 bases). Sequencing used gut tissue. This CDR3 reads CASSVAGDGSPLHF. CDR3 DNA sequence: TGTGCCAGCAGCGTTGCAGGGGATGGTTCACCCCTCCACTTT.